One and the same sample provided the 32 T cell receptor beta chains below, sequenced in a study of shared clonotypes between healthy human individuals. TCRdb's table, derived via immunoSEQ multiplex PCR, lists solely in-frame clones and lacks some. The sample lists about 2 million clones, about 95% occurring once. CD8 cells regarded as naive lacked CD45RO, were positively chosen for CCR7, and omitted terminally differentiated effector memory CD45RA+ cells. The sample comprised naive CD8+ T cells sorted from blood. The receptors were sampled from a man aged 18-30 years in good health.

The rearrangement uses TRBV21-1 and TRBJ2-2; TRBD2 is the table's D call, not checked against the DNA. TRBV21-1 is marked as a pseudogene. The length of the CDR3 is 14 residues. This CDR3 is CASLEIKNTGELFF. In nucleotides, the CDR3 is TGTGCCAGCCTAGAAATTAAAAACACCGGGGAGCTGTTTTTT.

V and J are TRBV28 and TRBJ2-1, with D perhaps matching TRBD1 (5 bases). This CDR3 region has 16 residues. V was shortened by 6 bases and J by 7 bases, with 22 bases between the two germline ends. Germline CDR1 MDHEN, CDR2 SYDVKM. The CDR3 sequence is CASSMLRVLGDNEQFF. The CDR3 DNA reads TGTGCCAGCAGCATGCTAAGGGTCTTAGGGGATAATGAGCAGTTCTTC.

V and J are TRBV6-5 and TRBJ1-1; 7 nucleotides align to TRBD1. The CDR3 spans 13 residues. CDR1 is MNHEY and CDR2 is SVGAGI in the germline V gene. V was pared by 6 bases and J by 5 bases, with 6 bases of the junction left unmatched. CDR3 in amino acids: CASSPTGSTEAFF. The CDR3, as DNA: TGTGCCAGCAGCCCGACAGGGAGTACTGAAGCTTTCTTT.

About this clone itself: Additional DNA sequences in this sample encode the identical CDR3. The V call is TRBV6-5, the J call TRBJ2-1; 7 bases are a match to TRBD2. This CDR3 has 14 amino acids. The V and J ends lost 2 bases and 7 bases, in that order; junction bases with no gene match: 5. Germline CDR1 MNHEY, CDR2 SVGAGI. The chain's CDR3 is CASSYSGTGNEQFF. CDR3 sequence (DNA): TGTGCCAGCAGTTACAGCGGGACGGGGAATGAGCAGTTCTTC.

The V call is TRBV10-1, the J call TRBJ2-2; 7 bases match TRBD1. CDR1 and CDR2 (germline): WNHNN, SYGVQD (reference sequence). CDR3 size: 15 residues. V trimming: 4 bases; J trimming: 3 bases; junction bases outside the gene matches: 5. The CDR3 loop reads CASSADRLDTGELFF. Written as DNA, the CDR3 is TGCGCCAGCAGTGCGGACAGGCTTGACACCGGGGAGCTGTTTTTT.

The chain recombines TRBV7-9 with TRBJ2-7; maybe TRBD2 (6 bases). The CDR3 consists of 17 residues. V was cut by 5 bases and J by 0 bases, with 20 bases left in between. Germline V lookup: CDR1 SEHNR, CDR2 FQNEAQ (reference sequence). The CDR3 bases are TGTGCCAGCAGCGGTGTACCTGGGCAGGGAGGCTCCTACGAGCAGTACTTC. Translated: CASSGVPGQGGSYEQYF. The variable domain in full, with the rest retrieved from reference TRBV7-9 and TRBJ2-7, is DTGVSQNPRHKITKRGQNVTFRCDPISEHNRLYWYRQTLGQGPEFLTYFQNEAQLEKSRLLSDRFSAERPKGSFSTLEIQRTEQGDSAMYLCASSGVPGQGGSYEQYFGPGTRLTVT.

Concerning this clone itself: This sample includes further DNA sequences coding for the same CDR3. The CDR3 protein is CASSLGTGTYGYTF. CDR3 nucleotides: TGTGCCAGCAGCTTAGGCACAGGGACCTATGGCTACACCTTC. The rearrangement uses TRBV11-2 and TRBJ1-2; D is possibly TRBD1 (6 bases). Germline assignment: CDR1 SGHAT and CDR2 FQNNGV. V lost 1 base, J lost 4 bases, and 10 bases lay in between. This CDR3 region has 14 residues. The full variable domain, completed using reference TRBV11-2 and TRBJ1-2, is EAGVAQSPRYKIIEKRQSVAFWCNPISGHATLYWYQQILGQGPKLLIQFQNNGVVDDSQLPKDRFSAERLKGVDSTLKIQPAKLEDSAVYLCASSLGTGTYGYTFGSGTRLTVV.

The CDR3, as DNA: TGTGCCAGCAGCCGAACCGGGCAGGGTGACTATGGCTACACCTTC. Its translation is CASSRTGQGDYGYTF. The genes are TRBV5-4 and TRBJ1-2, with a possible D match to TRBD1 (5 bases). Germline V gene data show CDR1 as SGHNT and CDR2 as YYREEE (reference sequence). This CDR3 has 15 amino acids. Trimming took off 4 bases at V and 3 bases at J, with 16 bases between the two ends.

The chain is built from TRBV30 and TRBJ2-1; 9 bases match TRBD1. V shed 2 bases and J 9 bases; nucleotides not matched to a gene: 5. Germline values: CDR1 GTSNPN, CDR2 SVGIG (reference sequence). This CDR3 spans 13 amino acids. CDR3 coding DNA: TGTGCCTGGAGTCGTACAGGGGGCTTTGAGCAGTTCTTC. Encoded protein: CAWSRTGGFEQFF.

This clone was counted once. A junction boundary mismatches the germline segment, possibly from a read error. The chain combines TRBV27 with TRBJ2-7; 11 positions match TRBD2. The germline CDR1 and CDR2 sequences are MNHEY and SMNVEV (reference sequence). CDR3 size: 14 residues. The CDR3 spells CASSLTSGGGEQYF. DNA for the CDR3: TGTGCAAGCAGTTTAACTAGCGGGGGTGGCGAGCAGTACTTC.

The chain uses TRBV2 and TRBJ1-1; 7 nucleotides line up with TRBD1. The junction had 9 bases not matched to a gene; V was cut back by 6 bases and J by 5 bases. Germline CDR1 is SNHLY and CDR2 is FYNNEI. The CDR3 totals 14 residues. The CDR3 sequence is CASRITGEGTEAFF. Written as DNA, the CDR3 is TGTGCCAGCAGGATTACAGGGGAAGGGACTGAAGCTTTCTTT. Together with reference TRBV2 and TRBJ1-1, the CDR3 gives the full variable domain: EPEVTQTPSHQVTQMGQEVILRCVPISNHLYFYWYRQILGQKVEFLVSFYNNEISEKSEIFDDQFSVERPDGSNFTLKIRSTKLEDSAMYFCASRITGEGTEAFFGQGTRLTVV.

The gene calls are TRBV27 and TRBJ2-1; D might be TRBD2 (6 bases). The CDR3 covers 11 residues. CDR1 and CDR2 (germline): MNHEY, SMNVEV (reference sequence). Trimming stripped 6 bases from V and 15 bases from J, with 15 bases between. The CDR3 nucleotides read TGTGCCAGCAGCTCGGGGGATGGATCGTTCTTC. Residues: CASSSGDGSFF.

The chain joins TRBV19 to TRBJ1-2; D is undetermined. CDR3 size: 15 residues. CDR1 is LNHDA and CDR2 is SQIVND in the germline V gene (reference sequence). Trimming shortened V by 0 bases and J by 5 bases, and 13 bases separated the two germline ends. CDR3 protein: CASSIDRMSQYGYTF. The DNA for the CDR3 is TGTGCCAGTAGTATAGATCGGATGAGTCAGTATGGCTACACCTTC. The entire variable domain, with the rest obtained from reference TRBV19 and TRBJ1-2, is as follows: DGGITQSPKYLFRKEGQNVTLSCEQNLNHDAMYWYRQDPGQGLRLIYYSQIVNDFQKGDIAEGYSVSREKKESFPLTVTSAQKNPTAFYLCASSIDRMSQYGYTFGSGTRLTVV.

The chain joins TRBV7-9 to TRBJ2-7; TRBD1 might be the D (6 bases). The CDR3 runs to 14 residues. Trimming shortened V by 3 bases and J by 6 bases, and 15 bases separated the two germline ends. Germline CDR1 SEHNR, CDR2 FQNEAQ (reference sequence). CDR3 sequence reads: CASSFSQGPVEQYF. The CDR3 region has the DNA TGTGCCAGCAGCTTTTCTCAGGGGCCCGTCGAGCAGTACTTC. The complete variable domain, with remaining parts taken from reference TRBV7-9 and TRBJ2-7, reads DTGVSQNPRHKITKRGQNVTFRCDPISEHNRLYWYRQTLGQGPEFLTYFQNEAQLEKSRLLSDRFSAERPKGSFSTLEIQRTEQGDSAMYLCASSFSQGPVEQYFGPGTRLTVT.

The chain couples TRBV5-1 to TRBJ2-6, with D unclear. There are 15 residues in the CDR3. Trimming stripped 0 bases from V and 4 bases from J, with 8 bases between. Germline CDR1 and CDR2: SGHRS and YFSETQ. CDR3 sequence: CASSLADSGANVLTF. CDR3 sequence (DNA): TGCGCCAGCAGCTTGGCTGATTCCGGGGCCAACGTCCTGACTTTC.

Of note for this clone: Distinct nucleotide sequences in the sample also encode this CDR3. J is TRBJ2-7 and V is TRBV5-1; the D gene could be TRBD1 or TRBD2 (5 bases each). Germline CDR1 and CDR2: SGHRS and YFSETQ. V lost 4 bases and J 3 bases, leaving 11 bases between the germline ends. The CDR3 runs to 13 residues. As DNA, the CDR3 is TGCGCCAGCAGCGGGACCGACAGCTACGAGCAGTACTTC. This translates into CASSGTDSYEQYF.

V and J are TRBV9 and TRBJ2-3; D gene uncertain. Germline CDR1 and CDR2: SGDLS and YYNGEE. CDR3 length: 14 residues. V was trimmed by 0 bases and J by 10 bases, leaving 15 bases between them. CDR3 sequence reads: CASSVERAHSAQYF. The CDR3 bases are TGTGCCAGCAGCGTAGAGAGAGCTCATAGTGCGCAGTATTTT. Using reference TRBV9 and TRBJ2-3 for the parts outside the CDR3, the full variable domain is DSGVTQTPKHLITATGQRVTLRCSPRSGDLSVYWYQQSLDQGLQFLIQYYNGEERAKGNILERFSAQQFPDLHSELNLSSLELGDSALYFCASSVERAHSAQYFGPGTRLTVL.

The V gene is TRBV11-2, the J gene TRBJ2-7, with 8 nucleotides matching TRBD2. The CDR3 has 17 residues. V shed 6 bases, J shed 1 base, and the junction held 14 bases outside the gene matches. Germline assignment: CDR1 SGHAT and CDR2 FQNNGV. DNA for the CDR3: TGTGCCAGCAGTCAAGGGCGGGAGGTAGCTGCTTCCTACGAGCAGTACTTC. Amino acid sequence: CASSQGREVAASYEQYF. The full variable domain, completed using reference TRBV11-2 and TRBJ2-7, is EAGVAQSPRYKIIEKRQSVAFWCNPISGHATLYWYQQILGQGPKLLIQFQNNGVVDDSQLPKDRFSAERLKGVDSTLKIQPAKLEDSAVYLCASSQGREVAASYEQYFGPGTRLTVT.

In this sample, this clone turned up a few times. The chain couples TRBV2 to TRBJ1-2, with TRBD1 matching over 8 bases. The J segment lost 4 bases and the V segment lost 6 bases, leaving 10 bases of the junction unmatched. The CDR3 length is 15 residues. Per germline, CDR1 SNHLY and CDR2 FYNNEI. CDR3 nucleotides: TGTGCCAGCAGGAGCGACAGGGGCTATTTCTATGGCTACACCTTC. Translated, it gives CASRSDRGYFYGYTF.

This clone was seen once. This rearrangement joins TRBV7-9 to TRBJ1-6; the D gene is possibly TRBD1 (5 bases). Deletions cut 4 bases from V and 9 bases from J, with 16 bases between. CDR3 length: 15 residues. CDR1 is SEHNR and CDR2 is FQNEAQ in the germline V gene (reference sequence). CDR3 sequence (DNA): TGTGCCAGCAGCTACGGGGGGGAGGGACCTTCACCCCTCCACTTT. It codes for CASSYGGEGPSPLHF.

The chain links TRBV6-6 to TRBJ1-1, with D uncertain. V was cut by 0 bases and J by 4 bases, with 3 bases left in between. This CDR3 is built from 12 residues. Germline loops: CDR1 MNHNY, CDR2 SVGAGI (reference sequence). The chain's CDR3 is CASSYSATEAFF. The CDR3 DNA is TGTGCCAGCAGTTACTCTGCCACTGAAGCTTTCTTT.

The gene calls are TRBV7-9 and TRBJ2-1, with D possibly TRBD2 on 6 matching bases. Trimming left V 2 bases short and J 6 bases short, with 11 bases between. This CDR3 comprises 14 residues. In germline, CDR1 is SEHNR, CDR2 FQNEAQ (reference sequence). The CDR3 reads CASSLPGVGNEQFF. In DNA form, the CDR3 reads TGTGCCAGCAGCTTACCGGGGGTGGGCAATGAGCAGTTCTTC.

Notes on this clone: Within the sample, other DNA sequences also encode this same CDR3. The chain couples TRBV6-5 to TRBJ2-5; unclear D gene. The CDR3 runs to 13 residues. V gave up 2 bases and J gave up 5 bases, with 9 bases separating them. Germline CDR1 and CDR2: MNHEY and SVGAGI. The CDR3 coding sequence is TGTGCCAGCAGTTACGGCGTAACGGAGACCCAGTACTTC. Protein sequence: CASSYGVTETQYF.

This chain links TRBV4-2 with TRBJ2-7; 10 bases are a match to TRBD2. CDR3 size: 14 residues. The germline V gene encodes CDR1 LGHNA and CDR2 YNFKEQ. V shed 2 bases, J shed 4 bases, and the junction held 2 bases outside the gene matches. The CDR3 protein is CASSQTSGTYEQYF. The CDR3 DNA reads TGTGCCAGCAGCCAAACTAGCGGGACTTACGAGCAGTACTTC.

V gene TRBV6-1 combines with J gene TRBJ1-1; 7 bases line up with TRBD1. CDR1 MNHNS and CDR2 SASEGT come from the germline V gene. Trimming at V came to 0 bases and at J to 0 bases, leaving 4 bases not matched to a gene. The CDR3 extends over 16 amino acids. The CDR3 DNA sequence: TGTGCCAGCAGTGAAGCGGGACAGAATATGAACACTGAAGCTTTCTTT. Its translation is CASSEAGQNMNTEAFF.

The chain employs TRBV27 and TRBJ2-7; D ambiguous. This CDR3 has 13 residues. In germline, CDR1 is MNHEY, CDR2 SMNVEV (reference sequence). Trimming removed 3 bases from V and 8 bases from J, with 14 bases in between. CDR3 in amino acids: CASSFQPDKKQYF. CDR3 DNA: TGTGCCAGCAGTTTCCAACCGGATAAAAAGCAGTACTTC.

The chain recombines TRBV5-6 with TRBJ2-3; D uncertain. Trimming shortened V by 0 bases and J by 7 bases, and 3 bases separated the two germline ends. Germline lookup yields CDR1 SGHDT and CDR2 YYEEEE. The CDR3 has 11 residues. The CDR3 loop is CASSLDHTQYF. The CDR3 DNA reads TGTGCCAGCAGCTTGGACCATACGCAGTATTTT.

V and J are TRBV7-9 and TRBJ1-5, with D hard to call. CDR3 length: 17 amino acids. V shed 1 base and J shed 0 bases, with 13 bases lying between them. Germline CDR1 SEHNR, CDR2 FQNEAQ (reference sequence). CDR3 DNA: TGTGCCAGCAGCTTAGGTGCAGAGCATTATAGCAATCAGCCCCAGCATTTT. Translated, it gives CASSLGAEHYSNQPQHF.

The chain combines TRBV10-2 with TRBJ2-1; 10 bases are shared with TRBD1. Germline values: CDR1 WSHSY, CDR2 SAAADI. J lost 5 bases, V lost 0 bases, and 4 bases had no gene match. This CDR3 spans 16 amino acids. CDR3 protein: CASSESPGTGDNEQFF. Written as DNA, the CDR3 is TGCGCCAGCAGTGAGTCTCCCGGGACAGGGGACAATGAGCAGTTCTTC.

V and J are TRBV4-3 and TRBJ1-1; TRBD1 matches at 8 bases. Germline trimming cut 0 bases from V and 1 base from J; bases unmatched to any gene: 10. The CDR3 sequence is 18 residues long. Per the germline V gene, CDR1 is LGHNA and CDR2 is YSLEER. The CDR3 sequence is CASSQDGVSTGENTEAFF. The CDR3 DNA is TGCGCCAGCAGCCAAGATGGAGTATCGACAGGGGAGAACACTGAAGCTTTCTTT.

In its sample, this clone was seen once. The sample contains more than one DNA sequence encoding this CDR3. The chain recombines TRBV4-1 with TRBJ1-1; no definite D call. Germline assignment: CDR1 MGHRA and CDR2 YSYEKL. V lost 3 bases and J lost 0, with 2 bases in between. This CDR3 contains 12 residues. The CDR3 bases are TGCGCCAGCAGCCATTTGAACACTGAAGCTTTCTTT. This gives the protein CASSHLNTEAFF.

The chain couples TRBV7-8 to TRBJ1-5; possibly TRBD1 for D (6 bases). V shed 9 bases and J shed 2 bases, with 14 bases lying between them. This CDR3 has 14 amino acids. Germline V gene sequence: CDR1 SGHVS, CDR2 FQNEAQ. CDR3 DNA: TGTGCCAGTGGGGAGGGGGAAGGCAATCAGCCCCAGCATTTT. Residues: CASGEGEGNQPQHF.